This record looks at one T cell receptor beta chain sequence and its context. As yet, its antigen is unknown. Other DNA sequences of this sample code for an identical CDR3. This entry belongs to a study of shared clonotypes between healthy human individuals. Sequencing used immunoSEQ multiplex PCR; TCRdb keeps in-frame clones, though not all of them. The sample carries 1,100,000 or so clones, about 84% recorded once. The CDR3 length is 14 residues. The V gene's germline CDR1 is SGHKS and CDR2 YYEKEE (reference sequence). Germline trimming cut 0 bases from V and 4 bases from J; bases unmatched to any gene: 3. Study findings and constraints: On the whole, naive subsets had larger estimated richness than memory subsets had.

Sequences were obtained from memory CD4+ T cells from PBMCs. Subset: CD45RA-negative fraction. This clonotype was sampled from a man younger than 30 in good health. Some clones in this sample may be carry-over from other donors' samples. V gene TRBV5-5 combines with J gene TRBJ2-7; 8 bases map to TRBD2. The CDR3 protein is CASSLVPGGYEQYF. Written as DNA, the CDR3 is TGTGCCAGCAGCTTGGTTCCGGGAGGGTACGAGCAGTACTTC.